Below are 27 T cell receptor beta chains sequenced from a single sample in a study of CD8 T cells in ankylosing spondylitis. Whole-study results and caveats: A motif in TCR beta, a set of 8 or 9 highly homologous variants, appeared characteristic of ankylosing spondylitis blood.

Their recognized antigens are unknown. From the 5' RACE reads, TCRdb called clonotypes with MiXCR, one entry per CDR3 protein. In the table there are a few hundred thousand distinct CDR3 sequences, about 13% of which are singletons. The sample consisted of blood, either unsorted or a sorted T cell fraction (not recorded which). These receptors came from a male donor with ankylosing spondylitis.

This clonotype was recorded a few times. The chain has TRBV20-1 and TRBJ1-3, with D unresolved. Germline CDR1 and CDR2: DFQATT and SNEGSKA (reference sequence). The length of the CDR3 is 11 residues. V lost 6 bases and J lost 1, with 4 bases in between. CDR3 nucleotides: TGCAGTGCCCCGTCTGGAAACACCATATATTTT. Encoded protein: CSAPSGNTIYF.

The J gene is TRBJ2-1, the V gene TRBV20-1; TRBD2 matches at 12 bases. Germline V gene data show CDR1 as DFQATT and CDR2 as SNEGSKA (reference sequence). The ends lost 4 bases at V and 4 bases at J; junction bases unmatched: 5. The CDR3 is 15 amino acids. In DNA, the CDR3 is TGCAGTGCTAAGAATGGACTAGCGGGATACAATGAGCAGTTCTTC. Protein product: CSAKNGLAGYNEQFF.

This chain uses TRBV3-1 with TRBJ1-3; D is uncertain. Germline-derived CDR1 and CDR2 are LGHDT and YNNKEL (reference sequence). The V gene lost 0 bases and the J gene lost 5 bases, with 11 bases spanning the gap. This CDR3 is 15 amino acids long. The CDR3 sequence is CASSQDVATRNTIYF. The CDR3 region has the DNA TGTGCCAGCAGCCAAGATGTGGCCACGAGAAACACCATATATTTT. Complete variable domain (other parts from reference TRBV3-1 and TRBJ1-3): DTAVSQTPKYLVTQMGNDKSIKCEQNLGHDTMYWYKQDSKKFLKIMFSYNNKELIINETVPNRFSPKSPDKAHLNLHINSLELGDSAVYFCASSQDVATRNTIYFGEGSWLTVV.

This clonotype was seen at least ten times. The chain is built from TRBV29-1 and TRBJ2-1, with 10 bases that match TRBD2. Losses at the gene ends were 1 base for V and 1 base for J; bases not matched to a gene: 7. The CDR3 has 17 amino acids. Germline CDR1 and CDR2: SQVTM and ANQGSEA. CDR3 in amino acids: CSVEAGLATGSYNEQFF. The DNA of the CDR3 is TGCAGCGTTGAAGCGGGACTAGCGACGGGATCCTACAATGAGCAGTTCTTC.

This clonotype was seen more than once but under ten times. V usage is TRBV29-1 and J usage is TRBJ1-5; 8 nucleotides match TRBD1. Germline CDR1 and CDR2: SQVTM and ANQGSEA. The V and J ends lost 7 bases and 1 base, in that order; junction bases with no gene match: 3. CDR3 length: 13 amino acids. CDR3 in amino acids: CSAGQGSNQPQHF. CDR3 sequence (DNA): TGCAGCGCCGGACAGGGCAGCAATCAGCCCCAGCATTTT.

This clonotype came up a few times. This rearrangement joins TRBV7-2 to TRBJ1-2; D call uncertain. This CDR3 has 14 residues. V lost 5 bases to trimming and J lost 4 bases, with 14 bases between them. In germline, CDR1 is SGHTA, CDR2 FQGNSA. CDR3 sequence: CASSPRTLTYGYTF. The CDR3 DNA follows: TGTGCCAGCAGCCCCCGGACCCTTACCTATGGCTACACCTTC.

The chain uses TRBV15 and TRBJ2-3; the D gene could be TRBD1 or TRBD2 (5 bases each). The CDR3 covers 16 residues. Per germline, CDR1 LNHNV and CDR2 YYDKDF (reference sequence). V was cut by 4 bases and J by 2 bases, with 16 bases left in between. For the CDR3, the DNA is TGTGCCACCAGCACTGGCCGGGACGGCCTCACAGATACGCAGTATTTT. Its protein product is CATSTGRDGLTDTQYF.

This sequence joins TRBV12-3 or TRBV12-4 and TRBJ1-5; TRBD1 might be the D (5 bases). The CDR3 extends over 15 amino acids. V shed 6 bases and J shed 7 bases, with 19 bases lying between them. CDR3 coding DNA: TGTGCCAGCAGCCCTTCGGGGAGGGGAGTGCAGCCCCAGCATTTT. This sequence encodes CASSPSGRGVQPQHF.

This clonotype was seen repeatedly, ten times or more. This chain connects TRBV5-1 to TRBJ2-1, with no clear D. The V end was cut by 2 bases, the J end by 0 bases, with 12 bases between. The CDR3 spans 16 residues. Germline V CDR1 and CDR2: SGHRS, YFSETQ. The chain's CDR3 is CASSLDFQSSYNEQFF. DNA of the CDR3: TGCGCCAGCAGCTTAGACTTCCAGAGCTCCTACAATGAGCAGTTCTTC.

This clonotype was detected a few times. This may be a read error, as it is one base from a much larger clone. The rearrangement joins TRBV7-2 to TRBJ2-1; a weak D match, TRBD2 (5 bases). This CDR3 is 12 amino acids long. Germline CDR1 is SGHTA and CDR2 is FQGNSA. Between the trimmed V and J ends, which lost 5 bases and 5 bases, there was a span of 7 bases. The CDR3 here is CASSPGNNEQFF. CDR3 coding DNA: TGTGCCAGCAGCCCCGGGAACAATGAGCAGTTCTTC.

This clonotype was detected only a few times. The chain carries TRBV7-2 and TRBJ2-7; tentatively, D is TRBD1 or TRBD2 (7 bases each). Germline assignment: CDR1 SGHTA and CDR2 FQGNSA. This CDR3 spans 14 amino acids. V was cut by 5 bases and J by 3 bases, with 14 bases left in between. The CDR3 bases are TGTGCCAGCAGCAGCGGGACAGACTTCTACGAGCAGTACTTC. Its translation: CASSSGTDFYEQYF.

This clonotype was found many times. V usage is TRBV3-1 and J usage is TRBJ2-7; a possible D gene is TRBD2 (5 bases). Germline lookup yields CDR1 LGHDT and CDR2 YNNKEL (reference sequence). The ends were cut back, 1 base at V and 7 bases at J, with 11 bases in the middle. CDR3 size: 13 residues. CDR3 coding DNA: TGTGCCAGCAGCCAAGTAACTAGTGGAGAGCAGTACTTC. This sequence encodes CASSQVTSGEQYF.

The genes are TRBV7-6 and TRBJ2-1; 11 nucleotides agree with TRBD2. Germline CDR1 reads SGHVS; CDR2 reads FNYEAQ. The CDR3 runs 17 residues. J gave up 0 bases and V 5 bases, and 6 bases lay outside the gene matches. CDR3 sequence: CASSQISGRGSYNEQFF. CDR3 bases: TGTGCCAGCAGCCAAATTAGCGGGAGGGGCTCCTACAATGAGCAGTTCTTC.

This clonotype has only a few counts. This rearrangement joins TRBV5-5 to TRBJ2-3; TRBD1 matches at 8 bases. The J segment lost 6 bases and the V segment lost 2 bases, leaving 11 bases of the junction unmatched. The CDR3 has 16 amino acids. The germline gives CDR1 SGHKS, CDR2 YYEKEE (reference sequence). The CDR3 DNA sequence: TGTGCCAGCAGCTTCTTATCAGGGGGCGCAGTCGATACGCAGTATTTT. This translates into CASSFLSGGAVDTQYF.

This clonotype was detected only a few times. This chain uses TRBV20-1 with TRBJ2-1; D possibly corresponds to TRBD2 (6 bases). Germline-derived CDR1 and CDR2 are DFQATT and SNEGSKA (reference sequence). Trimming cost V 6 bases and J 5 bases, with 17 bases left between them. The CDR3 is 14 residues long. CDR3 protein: CSAPPAGINNEQFF. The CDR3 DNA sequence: TGCAGTGCGCCTCCAGCGGGTATTAACAATGAGCAGTTCTTC.

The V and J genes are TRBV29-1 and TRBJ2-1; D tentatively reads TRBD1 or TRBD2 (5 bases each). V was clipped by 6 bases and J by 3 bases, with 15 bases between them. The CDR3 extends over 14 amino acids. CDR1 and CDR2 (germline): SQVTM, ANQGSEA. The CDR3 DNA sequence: TGCAGCGTAAACCGGGACGGGGACTACAATGAGCAGTTCTTC. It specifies CSVNRDGDYNEQFF.

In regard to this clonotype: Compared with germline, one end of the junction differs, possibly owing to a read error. CDR3 in amino acids: CATSDPGGFNQQFF. The CDR3 bases are TGTGCCACCAGTGACCCGGGGGGGTTCAATCAGCAGTTCTTC. The chain uses TRBV24-1 and TRBJ2-1; 8 bases are a match to TRBD2. The CDR3 runs to 14 residues. Germline CDR1 KGHDR, CDR2 SFDVKD.

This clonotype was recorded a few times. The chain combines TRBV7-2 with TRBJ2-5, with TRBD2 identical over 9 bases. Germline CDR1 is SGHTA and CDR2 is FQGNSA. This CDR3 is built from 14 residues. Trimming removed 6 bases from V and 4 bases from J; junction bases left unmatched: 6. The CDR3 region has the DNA TGTGCCAGCAGTCCCCGTAGCGGGAGAGAGACCCAGTACTTC. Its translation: CASSPRSGRETQYF.

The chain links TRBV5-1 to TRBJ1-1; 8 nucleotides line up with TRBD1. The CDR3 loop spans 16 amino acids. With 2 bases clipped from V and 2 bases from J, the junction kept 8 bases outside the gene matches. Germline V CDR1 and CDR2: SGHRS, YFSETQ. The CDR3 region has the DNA TGCGCCAGCAGCTTTACCGGGACAGGAGACAACACTGAAGCTTTCTTT. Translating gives CASSFTGTGDNTEAFF.

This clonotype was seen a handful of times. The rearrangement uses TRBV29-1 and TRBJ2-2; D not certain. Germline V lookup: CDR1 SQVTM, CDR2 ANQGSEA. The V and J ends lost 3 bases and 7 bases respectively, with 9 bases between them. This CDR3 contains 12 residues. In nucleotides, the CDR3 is TGCAGCGTTGAGTTTGTGGGCGGGGAGCTGTTTTTT. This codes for CSVEFVGGELFF.

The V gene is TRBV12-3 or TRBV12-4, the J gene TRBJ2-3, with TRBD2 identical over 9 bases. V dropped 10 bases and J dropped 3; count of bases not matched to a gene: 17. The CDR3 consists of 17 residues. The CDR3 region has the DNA TGTGCCATCACCGAGGCGGGCTCTGCGGGGGGGACAGATACGCAGTATTTT. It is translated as CAITEAGSAGGTDTQYF.

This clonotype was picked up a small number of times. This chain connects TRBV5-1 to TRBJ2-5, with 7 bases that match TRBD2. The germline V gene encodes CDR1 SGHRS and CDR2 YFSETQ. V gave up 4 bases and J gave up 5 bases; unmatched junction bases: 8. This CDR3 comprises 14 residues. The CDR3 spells CASSPGLDRETQYF. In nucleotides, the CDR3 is TGCGCCAGCAGCCCCGGACTAGATAGGGAGACCCAGTACTTC. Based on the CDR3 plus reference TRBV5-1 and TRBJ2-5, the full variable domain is KAGVTQTPRYLIKTRGQQVTLSCSPISGHRSVSWYQQTPGQGLQFLFEYFSETQRNKGNFPGRFSGRQFSNSRSEMNVSTLELGDSALYLCASSPGLDRETQYFGPGTRLLVL.

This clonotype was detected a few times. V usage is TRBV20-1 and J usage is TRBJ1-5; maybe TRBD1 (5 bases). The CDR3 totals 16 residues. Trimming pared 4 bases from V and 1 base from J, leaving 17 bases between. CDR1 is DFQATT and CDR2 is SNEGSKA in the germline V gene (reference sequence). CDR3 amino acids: CSANTGTGLSNQPQHF. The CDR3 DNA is TGCAGTGCTAACACCGGGACCGGACTAAGCAATCAGCCCCAGCATTTT.

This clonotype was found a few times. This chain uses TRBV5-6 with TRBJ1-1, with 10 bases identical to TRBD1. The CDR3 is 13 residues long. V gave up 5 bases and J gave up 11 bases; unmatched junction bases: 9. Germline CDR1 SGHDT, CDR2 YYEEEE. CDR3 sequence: CASRLTGGASAFF. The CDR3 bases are TGTGCCAGCAGATTGACAGGGGGCGCATCGGCTTTCTTT.

CDR3 residues: CASSPQGTSGTAGELFF. The DNA of the CDR3 is TGTGCCAGCAGCCCGCAGGGGACTAGCGGGACGGCCGGGGAGCTGTTTTTT. The chain employs TRBV7-2 and TRBJ2-2, with 13 bases matching TRBD2. The CDR3 runs 17 residues. V trimming: 5 bases; J trimming: 6 bases; junction bases outside the gene matches: 9. The V gene's germline CDR1 is SGHTA and CDR2 FQGNSA.

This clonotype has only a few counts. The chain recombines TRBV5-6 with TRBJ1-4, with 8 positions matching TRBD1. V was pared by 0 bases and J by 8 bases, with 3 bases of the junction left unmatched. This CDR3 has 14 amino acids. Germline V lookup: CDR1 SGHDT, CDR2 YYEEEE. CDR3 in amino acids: CASSLVDRVEKLFF. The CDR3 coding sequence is TGTGCCAGCAGCTTGGTGGACAGGGTCGAAAAACTGTTTTTT.

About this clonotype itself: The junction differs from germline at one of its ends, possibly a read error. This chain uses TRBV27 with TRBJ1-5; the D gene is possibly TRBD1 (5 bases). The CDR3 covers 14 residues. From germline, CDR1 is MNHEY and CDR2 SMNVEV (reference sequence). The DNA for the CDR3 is TGTGACAGCAGTTTATTGGGCAGGGAATATCCCCAGCATTTT. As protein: CDSSLLGREYPQHF.